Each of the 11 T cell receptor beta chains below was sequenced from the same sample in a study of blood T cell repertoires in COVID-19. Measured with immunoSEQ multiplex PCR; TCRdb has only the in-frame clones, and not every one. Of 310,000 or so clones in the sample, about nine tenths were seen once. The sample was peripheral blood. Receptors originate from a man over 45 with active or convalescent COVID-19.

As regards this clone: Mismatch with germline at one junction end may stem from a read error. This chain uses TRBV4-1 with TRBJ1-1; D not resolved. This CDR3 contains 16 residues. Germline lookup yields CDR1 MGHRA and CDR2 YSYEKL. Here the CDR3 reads CASSQAHLSMNSEAFF. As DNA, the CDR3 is TGCGCCAGCAGCCAAGCTCACCTGAGTATGAACAGTGAAGCTTTCTTT.

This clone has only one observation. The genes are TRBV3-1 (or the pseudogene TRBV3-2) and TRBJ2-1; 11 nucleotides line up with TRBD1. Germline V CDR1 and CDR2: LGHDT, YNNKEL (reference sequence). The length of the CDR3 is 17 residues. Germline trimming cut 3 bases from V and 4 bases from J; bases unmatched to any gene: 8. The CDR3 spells CASSHGQGANRYNEQFF. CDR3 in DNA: TGTGCCAGCAGCCACGGACAGGGGGCTAATAGATACAATGAGCAGTTCTTC.

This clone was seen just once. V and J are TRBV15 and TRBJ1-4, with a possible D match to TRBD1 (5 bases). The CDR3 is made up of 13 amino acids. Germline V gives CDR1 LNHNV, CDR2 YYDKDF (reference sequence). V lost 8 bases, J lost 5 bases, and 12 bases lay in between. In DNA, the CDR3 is TGTGCCACCGCGGGACTCAGGAATGAAAAACTGTTTTTT. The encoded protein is CATAGLRNEKLFF.

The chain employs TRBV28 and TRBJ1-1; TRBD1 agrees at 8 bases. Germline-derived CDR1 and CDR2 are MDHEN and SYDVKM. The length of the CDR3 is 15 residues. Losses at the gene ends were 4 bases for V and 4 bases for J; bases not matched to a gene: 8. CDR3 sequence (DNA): TGTGCCAGCAGTTCCGGGCAGGGGGCTAGCACTGAAGCTTTCTTT. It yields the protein CASSSGQGASTEAFF.

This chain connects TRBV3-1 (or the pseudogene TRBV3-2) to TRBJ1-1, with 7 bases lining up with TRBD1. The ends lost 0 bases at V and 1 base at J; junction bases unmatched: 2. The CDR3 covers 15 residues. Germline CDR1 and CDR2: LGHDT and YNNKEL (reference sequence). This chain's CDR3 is CASSQENRGNTEAFF. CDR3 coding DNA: TGTGCCAGCAGCCAAGAAAACAGGGGGAACACTGAAGCTTTCTTT.

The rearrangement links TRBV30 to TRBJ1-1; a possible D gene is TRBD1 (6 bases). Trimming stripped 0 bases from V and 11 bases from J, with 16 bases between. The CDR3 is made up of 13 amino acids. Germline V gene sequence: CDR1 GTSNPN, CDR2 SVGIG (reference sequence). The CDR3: CAWSVRGGHSAFF. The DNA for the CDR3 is TGTGCCTGGAGTGTACGGGGGGGGCATTCTGCTTTCTTT.

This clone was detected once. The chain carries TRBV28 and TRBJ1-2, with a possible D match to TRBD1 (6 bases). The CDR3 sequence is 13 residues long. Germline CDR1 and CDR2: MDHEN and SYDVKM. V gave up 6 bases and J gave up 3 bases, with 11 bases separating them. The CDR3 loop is CASSQGYDYGYTF. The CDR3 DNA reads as TGTGCCAGCAGCCAGGGGTACGACTATGGCTACACCTTC.

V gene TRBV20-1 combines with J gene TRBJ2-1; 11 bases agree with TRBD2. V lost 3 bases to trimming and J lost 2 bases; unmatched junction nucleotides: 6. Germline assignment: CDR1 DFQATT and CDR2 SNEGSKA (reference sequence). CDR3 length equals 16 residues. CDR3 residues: CSASTFSGRAYNEQFF. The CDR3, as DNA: TGCAGTGCTAGTACCTTTAGCGGGAGGGCCTACAATGAGCAGTTCTTC.

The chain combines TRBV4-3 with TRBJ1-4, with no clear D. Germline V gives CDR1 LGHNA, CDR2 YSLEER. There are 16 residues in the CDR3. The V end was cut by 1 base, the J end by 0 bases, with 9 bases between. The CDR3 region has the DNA TGCGCCAGCAGCCAAGGTAACAGAGCAACTAATGAAAAACTGTTTTTT. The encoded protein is CASSQGNRATNEKLFF.

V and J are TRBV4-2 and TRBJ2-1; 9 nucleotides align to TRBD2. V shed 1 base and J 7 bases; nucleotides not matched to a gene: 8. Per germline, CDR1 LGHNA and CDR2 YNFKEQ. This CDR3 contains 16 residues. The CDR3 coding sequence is TGTGCCAGCAGCCAAGTTGCGGGAGGGCTTTTAAATGAGCAGTTCTTC. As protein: CASSQVAGGLLNEQFF.

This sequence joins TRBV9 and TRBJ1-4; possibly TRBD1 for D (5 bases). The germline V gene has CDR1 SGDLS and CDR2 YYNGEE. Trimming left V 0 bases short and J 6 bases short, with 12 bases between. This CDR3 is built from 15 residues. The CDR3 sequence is CASSVGAGRDEKLFF. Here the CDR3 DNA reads TGTGCCAGCAGCGTAGGGGCAGGGAGGGATGAAAAACTGTTTTTT.